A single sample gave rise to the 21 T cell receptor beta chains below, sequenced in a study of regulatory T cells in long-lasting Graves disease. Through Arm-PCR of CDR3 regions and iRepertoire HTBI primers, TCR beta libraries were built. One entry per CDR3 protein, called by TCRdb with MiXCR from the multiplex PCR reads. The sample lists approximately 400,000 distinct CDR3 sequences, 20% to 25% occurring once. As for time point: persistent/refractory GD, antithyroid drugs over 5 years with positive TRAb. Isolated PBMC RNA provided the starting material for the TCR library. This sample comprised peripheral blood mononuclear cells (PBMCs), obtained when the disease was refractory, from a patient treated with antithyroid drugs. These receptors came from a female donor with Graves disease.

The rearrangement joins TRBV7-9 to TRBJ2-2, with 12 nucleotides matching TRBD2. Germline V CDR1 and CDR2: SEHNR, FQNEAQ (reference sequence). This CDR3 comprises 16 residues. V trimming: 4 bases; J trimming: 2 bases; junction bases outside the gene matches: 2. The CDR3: CASSSGLAGNTGELFF. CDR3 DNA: TGTGCCAGCAGCTCTGGACTAGCGGGAAACACCGGGGAGCTGTTTTTT.

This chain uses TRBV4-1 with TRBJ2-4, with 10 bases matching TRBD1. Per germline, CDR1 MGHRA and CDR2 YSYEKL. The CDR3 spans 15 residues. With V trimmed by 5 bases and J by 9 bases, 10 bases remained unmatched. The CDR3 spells CASSYRTGGWGIQYF. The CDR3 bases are TGCGCCAGCAGCTATCGGACAGGGGGGTGGGGCATTCAGTACTTC.

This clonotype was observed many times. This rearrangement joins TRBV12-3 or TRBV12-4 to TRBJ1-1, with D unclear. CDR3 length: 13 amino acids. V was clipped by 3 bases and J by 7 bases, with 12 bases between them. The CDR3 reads CASSFLLPNEAFF. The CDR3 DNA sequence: TGTGCCAGCAGTTTTTTATTGCCAAATGAAGCTTTCTTT.

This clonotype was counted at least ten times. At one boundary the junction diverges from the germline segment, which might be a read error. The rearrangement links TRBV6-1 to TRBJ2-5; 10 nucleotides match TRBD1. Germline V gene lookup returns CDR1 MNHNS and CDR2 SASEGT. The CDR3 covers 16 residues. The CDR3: CASSQAPGQGEQTQYF. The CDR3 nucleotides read TGTGCCAGCAGTCAAGCCCCTGGACAGGGGGAACAGACCCAGTACTTC.

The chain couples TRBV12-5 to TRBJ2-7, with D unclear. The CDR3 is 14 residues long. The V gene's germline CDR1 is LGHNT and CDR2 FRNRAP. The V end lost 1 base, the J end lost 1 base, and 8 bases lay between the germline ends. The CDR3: CASGLGPVSYEQYF. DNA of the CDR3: TGTGCTAGTGGTTTGGGCCCCGTGTCCTACGAGCAGTACTTC.

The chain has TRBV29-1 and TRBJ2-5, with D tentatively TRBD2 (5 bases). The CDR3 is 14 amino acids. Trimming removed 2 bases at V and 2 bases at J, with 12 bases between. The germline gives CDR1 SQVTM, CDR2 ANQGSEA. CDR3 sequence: CSVEFGWRQETQYF. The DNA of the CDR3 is TGCAGCGTTGAATTCGGCTGGAGGCAAGAGACCCAGTACTTC. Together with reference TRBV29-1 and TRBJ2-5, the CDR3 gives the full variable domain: SAVISQKPSRDICQRGTSLTIQCQVDSQVTMMFWYRQQPGQSLTLIATANQGSEATYESGFVIDKFPISRPNLTFSTLTVSNMSPEDSSIYLCSVEFGWRQETQYFGPGTRLLVL.

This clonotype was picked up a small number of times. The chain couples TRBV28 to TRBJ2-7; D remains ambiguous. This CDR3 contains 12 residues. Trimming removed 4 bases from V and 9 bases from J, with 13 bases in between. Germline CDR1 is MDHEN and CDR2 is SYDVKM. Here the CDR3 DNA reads TGTGCCAGCAGTTCCCAGTTGATCGGGCAGTACTTC. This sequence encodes CASSSQLIGQYF.

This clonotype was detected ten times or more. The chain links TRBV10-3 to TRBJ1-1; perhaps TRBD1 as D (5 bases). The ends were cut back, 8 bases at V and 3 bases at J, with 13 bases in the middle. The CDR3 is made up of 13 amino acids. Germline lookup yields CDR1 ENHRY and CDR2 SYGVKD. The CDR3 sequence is CAIRGGTYTEAFF. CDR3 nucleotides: TGTGCCATCCGTGGGGGAACGTACACTGAAGCTTTCTTT.

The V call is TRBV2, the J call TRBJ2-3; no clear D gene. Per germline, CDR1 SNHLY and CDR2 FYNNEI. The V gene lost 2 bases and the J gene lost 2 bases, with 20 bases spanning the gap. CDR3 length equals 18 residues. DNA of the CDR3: TGTGCCAGCAGTGAACAAACCCCAGCCTGGGCGAACACAGATACGCAGTATTTT. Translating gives CASSEQTPAWANTDTQYF.

Here the CDR3 reads CASSLVDRITGELFF. As DNA, the CDR3 is TGTGCCAGCAGCTTAGTGGACAGGATAACCGGGGAGCTGTTTTTT. The chain uses TRBV11-2 and TRBJ2-2, with TRBD1 matching over 7 bases. CDR1 is SGHAT, CDR2 FQNNGV, per germline. After removal of 1 base from V and 5 bases from J, the junction contained 4 bases not matched to a gene. The CDR3 has 15 residues.

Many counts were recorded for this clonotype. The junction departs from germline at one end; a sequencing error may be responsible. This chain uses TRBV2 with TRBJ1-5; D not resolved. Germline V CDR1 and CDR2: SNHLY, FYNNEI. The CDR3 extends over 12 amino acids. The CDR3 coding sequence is TGTGCCAGCAGGGAAGGCCCAGAGCCCCAGCATTTT. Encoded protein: CASREGPEPQHF.

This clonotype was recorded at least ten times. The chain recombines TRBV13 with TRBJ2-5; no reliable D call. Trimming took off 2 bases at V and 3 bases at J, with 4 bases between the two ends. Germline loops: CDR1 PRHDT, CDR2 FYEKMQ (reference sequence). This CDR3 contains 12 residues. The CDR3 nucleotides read TGTGCCAGCAGCTTAAGGAAAGAGACCCAGTACTTC. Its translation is CASSLRKETQYF.

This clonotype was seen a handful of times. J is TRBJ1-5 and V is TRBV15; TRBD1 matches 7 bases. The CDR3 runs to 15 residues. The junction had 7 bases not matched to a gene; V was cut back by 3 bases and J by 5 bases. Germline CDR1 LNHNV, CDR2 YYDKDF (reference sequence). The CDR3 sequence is CATSSSRGVYQPQHF. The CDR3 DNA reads TGTGCCACCAGCAGTAGCAGGGGGGTTTATCAGCCCCAGCATTTT.

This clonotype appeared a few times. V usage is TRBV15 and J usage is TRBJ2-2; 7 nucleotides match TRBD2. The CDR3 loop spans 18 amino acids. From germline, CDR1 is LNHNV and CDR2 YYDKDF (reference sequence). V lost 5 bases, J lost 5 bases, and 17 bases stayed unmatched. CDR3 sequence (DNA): TGTGCCACCAGCGGGGGGGGGGAGTCGTATGTGTATACCGGGGAGCTGTTTTTT. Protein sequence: CATSGGGESYVYTGELFF.

The CDR3 nucleotides are TGTGCCAGCAGTTACGTTTCGGACGAGCAGTACTTC. Translation gives CASSYVSDEQYF. This chain joins TRBV6-5 and TRBJ2-7; D is uncertain. V dropped 2 bases and J dropped 5 bases, with 7 bases sitting between them. Germline CDR1 is MNHEY and CDR2 is SVGAGI. This CDR3 spans 12 amino acids.

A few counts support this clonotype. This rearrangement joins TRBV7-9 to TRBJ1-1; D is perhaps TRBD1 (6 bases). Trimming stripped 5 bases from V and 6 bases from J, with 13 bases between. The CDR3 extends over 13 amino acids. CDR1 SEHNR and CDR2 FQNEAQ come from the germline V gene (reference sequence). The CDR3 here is CASSTTGMAEAFF. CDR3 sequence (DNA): TGTGCCAGCAGCACCACAGGGATGGCTGAAGCTTTCTTT.

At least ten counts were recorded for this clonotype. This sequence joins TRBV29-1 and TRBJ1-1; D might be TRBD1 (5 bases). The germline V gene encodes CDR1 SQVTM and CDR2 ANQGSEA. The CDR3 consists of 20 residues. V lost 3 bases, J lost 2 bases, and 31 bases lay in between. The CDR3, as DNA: TGCAGCGTTGACTTTTGGCCAGGGAGTTTGCATAGGGACGATAACACTGAAGCTTTCTTT. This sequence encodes CSVDFWPGSLHRDDNTEAFF.

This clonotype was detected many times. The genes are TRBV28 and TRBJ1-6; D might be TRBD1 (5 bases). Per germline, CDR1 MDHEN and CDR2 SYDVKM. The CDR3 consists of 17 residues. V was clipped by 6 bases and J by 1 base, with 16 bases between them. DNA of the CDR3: TGTGCCAGCAGCCCCTGGAGAGAGGGGTCCTATAATTCACCCCTCCACTTT. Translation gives CASSPWREGSYNSPLHF.

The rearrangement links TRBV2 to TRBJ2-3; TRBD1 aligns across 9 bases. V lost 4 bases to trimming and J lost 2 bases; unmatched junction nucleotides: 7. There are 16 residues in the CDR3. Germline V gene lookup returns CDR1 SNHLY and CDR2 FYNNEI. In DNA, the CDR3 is TGTGCCAGCAGTGCTCTTCCACAGGGGGCCACAGATACGCAGTATTTT. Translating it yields CASSALPQGATDTQYF.

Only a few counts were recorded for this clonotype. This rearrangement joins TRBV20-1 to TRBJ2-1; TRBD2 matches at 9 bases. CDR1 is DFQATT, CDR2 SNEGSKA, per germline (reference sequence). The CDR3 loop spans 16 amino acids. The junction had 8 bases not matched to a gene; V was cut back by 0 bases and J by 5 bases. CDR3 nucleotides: TGCAGTGCTAGAGATCCTAGCGGGATCGCTAACAATGAGCAGTTCTTC. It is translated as CSARDPSGIANNEQFF.

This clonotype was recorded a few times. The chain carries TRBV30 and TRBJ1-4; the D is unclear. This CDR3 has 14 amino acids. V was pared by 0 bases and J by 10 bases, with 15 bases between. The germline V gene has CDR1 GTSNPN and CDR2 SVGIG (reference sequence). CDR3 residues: CAWSVGGDLGKLFF. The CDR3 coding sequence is TGTGCCTGGAGTGTTGGCGGGGATCTAGGAAAACTGTTTTTT. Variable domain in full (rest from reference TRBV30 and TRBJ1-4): SQTIHQWPATLVQPVGSPLSLECTVEGTSNPNLYWYRQAAGRGLQLLFYSVGIGQISSEVPQNLSASRPQDRQFILSSKKLLLSDSGFYLCAWSVGGDLGKLFFGSGTQLSVL.